The 14 T cell receptor beta chains below were found in one sample sequenced in a study of cytomegalovirus exposure and HLA in healthy donors. Here immunoSEQ multiplex PCR was the method, and the copy in TCRdb shows in-frame clones only, minus some. This sample has about 360,000 clones, with roughly 90% found just once. Sequencing was performed on PBMCs. These TCRs come from a woman between 18 and 29 years old in good health and CMV-seronegative.

This clone occurred a few times. This chain uses TRBV5-6 with TRBJ1-2, with D maybe TRBD1 (5 bases). This CDR3 region has 13 residues. Deletions cut 4 bases from V and 8 bases from J, with 15 bases between. Germline values: CDR1 SGHDT, CDR2 YYEEEE. Written as DNA, the CDR3 is TGTGCCAGCAGCCTCATGGAAACAGGAGGCTACACCTTC. Its translation is CASSLMETGGYTF.

The J gene is TRBJ2-7, the V gene TRBV28; D not resolved. Germline V lookup: CDR1 MDHEN, CDR2 SYDVKM. This CDR3 has 14 amino acids. The germline V and J ends were trimmed by 5 bases and 0 bases, with 11 bases remaining between them. CDR3 nucleotide sequence: TGTGCCAGCAGTCCCAGTCCAATCTCCTACGAGCAGTACTTC. This sequence encodes CASSPSPISYEQYF.

This clone occurred a few times. The V and J genes are TRBV2 and TRBJ1-2; 9 bases are shared with TRBD1. This CDR3 has 15 amino acids. Germline CDR1 is SNHLY and CDR2 is FYNNEI. V shed 2 bases, J shed 2 bases, and the junction held 3 bases outside the gene matches. CDR3 DNA: TGTGCCAGCAGTGAATATACAGGGGGCAACTATGGCTACACCTTC. Protein: CASSEYTGGNYGYTF. Complete variable domain (other parts from reference TRBV2 and TRBJ1-2): EPEVTQTPSHQVTQMGQEVILRCVPISNHLYFYWYRQILGQKVEFLVSFYNNEISEKSEIFDDQFSVERPDGSNFTLKIRSTKLEDSAMYFCASSEYTGGNYGYTFGSGTRLTVV.

V usage is TRBV9 and J usage is TRBJ2-3; 10 bases are shared with TRBD2. V lost 3 bases to trimming and J lost 1 base; unmatched junction nucleotides: 11. The germline gives CDR1 SGDLS, CDR2 YYNGEE. CDR3 size: 18 residues. CDR3 region: CASSGPLAGASGTDTQYF. The DNA for the CDR3 is TGTGCCAGCAGCGGCCCTCTAGCGGGAGCATCGGGCACAGATACGCAGTATTTT. The whole variable domain, filled in from reference TRBV9 and TRBJ2-3, reads DSGVTQTPKHLITATGQRVTLRCSPRSGDLSVYWYQQSLDQGLQFLIQYYNGEERAKGNILERFSAQQFPDLHSELNLSSLELGDSALYFCASSGPLAGASGTDTQYFGPGTRLTVL.

The rearrangement links TRBV5-4 to TRBJ2-7; TRBD1 might be the D (6 bases). Per germline, CDR1 SGHNT and CDR2 YYREEE (reference sequence). The V gene lost 0 bases and the J gene lost 2 bases, with 15 bases spanning the gap. This CDR3 is built from 16 residues. The CDR3 is CASSLGAGQLTYEQYF. The CDR3 nucleotides read TGTGCCAGCAGCTTGGGGGCCGGACAGCTAACCTACGAGCAGTACTTC.

This chain connects TRBV7-9 to TRBJ2-3, with 8 bases identical to TRBD2. J gave up 3 bases and V 10 bases, and 9 bases lay outside the gene matches. Germline V gene sequence: CDR1 SEHNR, CDR2 FQNEAQ (reference sequence). The CDR3 contains 14 residues. CDR3: CATLLASGTDTQYF. The CDR3 DNA reads TGTGCCACCTTGCTGGCTAGCGGGACAGATACGCAGTATTTT.

The chain has TRBV5-1 and TRBJ1-6; D not certain. Per germline, CDR1 SGHRS and CDR2 YFSETQ. The CDR3 covers 16 residues. Trimming took 3 bases from V and 3 from J, leaving 13 bases between them. In DNA form, the CDR3 reads TGCGCCAGCAGCTCCGGAGATGCTCGCTATAATTCACCCCTCCACTTT. Amino acids: CASSSGDARYNSPLHF.

The chain joins TRBV2 to TRBJ1-2, with a possible D match to TRBD1 (6 bases). The V and J ends lost 5 bases and 5 bases respectively, with 18 bases between them. Germline CDR1 reads SNHLY; CDR2 reads FYNNEI. The CDR3 is 15 amino acids. CDR3 sequence (DNA): TGTGCCAGCAGTAGTTTCACGACAGGATCTTATGGCTACACCTTC. This gives the protein CASSSFTTGSYGYTF.

The V call is TRBV27, the J call TRBJ2-7; TRBD2 matches 13 bases. Germline assignment: CDR1 MNHEY and CDR2 SMNVEV (reference sequence). This CDR3 has 15 residues. V shed 6 bases, J shed 0 bases, and the junction held 2 bases outside the gene matches. The CDR3 loop is CASRLAGGSSYEQYF. The CDR3 coding sequence is TGTGCCAGCAGACTAGCGGGAGGGAGCTCCTACGAGCAGTACTTC.

This chain joins TRBV6-6 and TRBJ1-1; D is unclear. The germline gives CDR1 MNHNY, CDR2 SVGAGI (reference sequence). V was pared by 0 bases and J by 0 bases, with 8 bases between. The length of the CDR3 is 15 residues. CDR3 DNA: TGTGCCAGCAGTTACTCGACCAGGTTGAACACTGAAGCTTTCTTT. It encodes CASSYSTRLNTEAFF.

In regard to this clone: This same CDR3 is encoded by further DNA sequences in the sample. The V gene is TRBV30, the J gene TRBJ2-3; D call uncertain. This CDR3 comprises 12 residues. CDR1 and CDR2 from the germline V gene are GTSNPN and SVGIG (reference sequence). Trimming removed 0 bases from V and 2 bases from J, with 3 bases in between. CDR3 residues: CAWSVLTDTQYF. In nucleotides, the CDR3 is TGTGCCTGGAGTGTACTCACAGATACGCAGTATTTT.

This chain uses TRBV11-2 with TRBJ1-2, with TRBD1 matching 7 bases. With V trimmed by 1 base and J by 2 bases, 4 bases remained unmatched. CDR3 length equals 15 residues. Germline CDR1 and CDR2: SGHAT and FQNNGV. CDR3 sequence (DNA): TGTGCCAGCAGCTTAGTGGCGACAGGGAACTATGGCTACACCTTC. Translating gives CASSLVATGNYGYTF.

This chain connects TRBV27 to TRBJ2-2; D may be TRBD2 (5 bases). This CDR3 region has 14 residues. Germline lookup yields CDR1 MNHEY and CDR2 SMNVEV (reference sequence). The V gene lost 8 bases and the J gene lost 3 bases, with 13 bases spanning the gap. CDR3 amino acids: CASRRTGYTGELFF. The CDR3 DNA follows: TGTGCCAGCCGGCGAACGGGATACACCGGGGAGCTGTTTTTT.

The chain combines TRBV6-1 with TRBJ2-5, with TRBD2 matching over 9 bases. V lost 5 bases to trimming and J lost 4 bases; unmatched junction nucleotides: 5. The CDR3 spans 14 residues. In germline, CDR1 is MNHNS, CDR2 SASEGT. The CDR3 region has the DNA TGTGCCAGCAGTTTTAGCGGGAGCCTAGAGACCCAGTACTTC. It is translated as CASSFSGSLETQYF.